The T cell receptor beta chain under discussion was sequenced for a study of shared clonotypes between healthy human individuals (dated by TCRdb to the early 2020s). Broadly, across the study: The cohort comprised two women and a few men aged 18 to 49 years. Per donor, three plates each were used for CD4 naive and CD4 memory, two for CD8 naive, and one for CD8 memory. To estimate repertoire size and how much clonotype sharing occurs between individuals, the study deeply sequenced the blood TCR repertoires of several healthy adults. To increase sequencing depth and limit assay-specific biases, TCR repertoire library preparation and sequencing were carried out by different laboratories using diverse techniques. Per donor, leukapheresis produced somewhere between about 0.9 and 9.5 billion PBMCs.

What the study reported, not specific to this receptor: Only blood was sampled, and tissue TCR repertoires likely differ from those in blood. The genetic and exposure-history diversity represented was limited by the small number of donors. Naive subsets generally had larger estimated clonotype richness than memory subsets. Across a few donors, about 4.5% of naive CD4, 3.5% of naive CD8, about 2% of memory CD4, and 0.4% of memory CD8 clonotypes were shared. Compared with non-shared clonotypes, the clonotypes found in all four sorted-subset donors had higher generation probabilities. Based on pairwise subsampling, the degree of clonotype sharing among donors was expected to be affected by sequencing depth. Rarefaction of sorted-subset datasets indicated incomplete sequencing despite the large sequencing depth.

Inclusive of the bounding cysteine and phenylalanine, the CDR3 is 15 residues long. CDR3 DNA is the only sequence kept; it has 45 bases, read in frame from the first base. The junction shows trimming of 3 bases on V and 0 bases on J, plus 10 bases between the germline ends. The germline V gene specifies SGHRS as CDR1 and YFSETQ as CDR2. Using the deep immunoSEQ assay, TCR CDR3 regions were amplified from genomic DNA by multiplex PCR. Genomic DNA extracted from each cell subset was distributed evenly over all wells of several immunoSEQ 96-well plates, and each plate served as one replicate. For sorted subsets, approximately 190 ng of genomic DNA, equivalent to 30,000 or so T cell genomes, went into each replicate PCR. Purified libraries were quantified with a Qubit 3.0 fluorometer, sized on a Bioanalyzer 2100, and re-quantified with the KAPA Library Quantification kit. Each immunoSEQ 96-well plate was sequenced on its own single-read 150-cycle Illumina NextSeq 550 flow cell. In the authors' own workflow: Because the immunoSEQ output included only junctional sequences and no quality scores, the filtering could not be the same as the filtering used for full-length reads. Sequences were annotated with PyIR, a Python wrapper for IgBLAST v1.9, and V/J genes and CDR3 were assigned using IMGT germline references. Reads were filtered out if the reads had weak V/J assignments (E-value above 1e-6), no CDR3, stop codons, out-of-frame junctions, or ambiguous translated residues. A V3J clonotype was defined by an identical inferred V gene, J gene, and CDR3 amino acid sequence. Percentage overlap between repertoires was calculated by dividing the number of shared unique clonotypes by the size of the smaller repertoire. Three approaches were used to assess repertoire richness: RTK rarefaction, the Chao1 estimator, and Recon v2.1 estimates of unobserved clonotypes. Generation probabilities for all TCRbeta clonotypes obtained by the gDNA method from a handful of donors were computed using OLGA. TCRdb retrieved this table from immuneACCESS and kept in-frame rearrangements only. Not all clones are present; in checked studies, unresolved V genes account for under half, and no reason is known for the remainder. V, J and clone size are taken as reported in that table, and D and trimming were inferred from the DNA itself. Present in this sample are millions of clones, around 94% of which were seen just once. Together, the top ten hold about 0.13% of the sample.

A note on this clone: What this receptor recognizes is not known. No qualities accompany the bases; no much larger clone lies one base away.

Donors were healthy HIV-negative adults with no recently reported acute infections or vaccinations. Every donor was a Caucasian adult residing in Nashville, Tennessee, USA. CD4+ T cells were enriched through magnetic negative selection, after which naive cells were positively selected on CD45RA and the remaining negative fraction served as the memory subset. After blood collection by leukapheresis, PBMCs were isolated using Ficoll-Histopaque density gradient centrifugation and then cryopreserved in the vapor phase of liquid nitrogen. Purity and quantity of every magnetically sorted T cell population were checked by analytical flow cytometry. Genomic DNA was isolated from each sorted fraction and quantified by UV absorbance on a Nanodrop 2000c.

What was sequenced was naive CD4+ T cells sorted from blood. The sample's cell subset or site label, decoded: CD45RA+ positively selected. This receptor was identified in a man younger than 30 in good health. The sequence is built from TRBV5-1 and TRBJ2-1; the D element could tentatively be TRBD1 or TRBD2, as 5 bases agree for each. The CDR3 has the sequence CASSSIGGSYNEQFF. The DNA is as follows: TGCGCCAGCAGCTCGATTGGGGGCTCCTACAATGAGCAGTTCTTC.